This entry features one TCR beta chain sequence. Next came a second PCR, run for about 6 to 11 cycles, which used a sample-barcoded 5' primer along with a J-beta primer mix. TCRdb fed the 5' RACE reads into MiXCR, producing one record per CDR3 protein. The profile shows 1.8 million or so distinct CDR3 sequences, 35% to 50% of them singletons. This sample was taken from a study of blood T cells in healthy people across ages. This CDR3 spans 14 amino acids. CDR1 and CDR2 (germline): SEHNR, FQNEAQ (reference sequence). V lost 3 bases to trimming and J lost 5 bases; unmatched junction nucleotides: 3. Specimen: blood. The source is a human donor in good health. The chain recombines TRBV7-9 with TRBJ2-3; 9 bases agree with TRBD1. The CDR3 DNA follows: TGTGCCAGCAGCTTCGGGACAGGGAAAGATACGCAGTATTTT. Its translation: CASSFGTGKDTQYF.